Listed below are T cell receptor beta chains from one sample, sequenced in a study of PD-1 blockade in classical Hodgkin lymphoma. The repertoire was sequenced with immunoSEQ multiplex PCR; TCRdb's copy has only in-frame clones and lacks some. The sample records about 46,000 clones, approximately 70% being singletons. Sequenced here: peripheral blood mononuclear cells (PBMCs), sampled at baseline. Receptors were obtained from a human donor with classical Hodgkin lymphoma. CDR3s include the opening cysteine and the closing phenylalanine or tryptophan. D genes are given only for firm matches. Clone size is stated in some rows and not others, as once, few, many or a class when expanded.

TRBD1,TRBJ2-7,NA,TRBV9,CASSVRDRDHEQYF,TGTGCCAGCAGCGTGCGGGACAGGGACCACGAGCAGTACTTC
TRBD1,TRBJ1-2,NA,TRBV5-5,CASSFSGQGIRDYGYTF,TGTGCCAGCAGCTTTTCAGGACAGGGGATAAGAGACTATGGCTACACCTTC
TRBD1,TRBJ1-5,NA,TRBV4-1,CASSLGQGANQPQHF,TGCGCCAGCAGCCTGGGACAGGGGGCAAATCAGCCCCAGCATTTT
NA,TRBJ2-2,NA,TRBV11-2,CASTPAGTRLSSGELFF,TGTGCCAGCACCCCTGCGGGCACCCGATTGAGTTCCGGGGAGCTGTTTTTT
NA,TRBJ1-5,few,TRBV7-8,CASSLGEGLVGQPQHF,TGTGCCAGCAGCTTAGGGGAGGGTCTTGTCGGTCAGCCCCAGCATTTT
NA,TRBJ2-5,NA,TRBV6-1,CASKHAQETQYF,TGTGCCAGCAAGCACGCACAAGAGACCCAGTACTTC
TRBD2,TRBJ2-7,NA,TRBV11-2,CASSLLAGAYEQYF,TGTGCCAGCAGCCTCCTAGCGGGTGCTTACGAGCAGTACTTC
TRBD1,TRBJ1-1,NA,TRBV2,CASKISGQGGTEAFF,TGTGCCAGCAAGATCTCGGGACAGGGAGGAACTGAAGCTTTCTTT
NA,TRBJ2-7,NA,TRBV9,CASSPGVSGEQYF,TGTGCCAGCAGCCCGGGGGTATCCGGGGAGCAGTACTTC
TRBD1,TRBJ1-4,few,TRBV5-1,CASSLEGRGLEKLFF,TGCGCCAGCAGCTTGGAGGGCAGGGGGTTGGAAAAACTGTTTTTT
NA,TRBJ1-4,NA,TRBV9,CASSVGGGPTNEKLFF,TGTGCCAGCAGCGTAGGGGGGGGCCCCACTAATGAAAAACTGTTTTTT
TRBD2,TRBJ2-7,NA,TRBV10-2,CASTGTSGGYEQYF,TGCGCCAGCACAGGGACTAGCGGGGGCTACGAGCAGTACTTC